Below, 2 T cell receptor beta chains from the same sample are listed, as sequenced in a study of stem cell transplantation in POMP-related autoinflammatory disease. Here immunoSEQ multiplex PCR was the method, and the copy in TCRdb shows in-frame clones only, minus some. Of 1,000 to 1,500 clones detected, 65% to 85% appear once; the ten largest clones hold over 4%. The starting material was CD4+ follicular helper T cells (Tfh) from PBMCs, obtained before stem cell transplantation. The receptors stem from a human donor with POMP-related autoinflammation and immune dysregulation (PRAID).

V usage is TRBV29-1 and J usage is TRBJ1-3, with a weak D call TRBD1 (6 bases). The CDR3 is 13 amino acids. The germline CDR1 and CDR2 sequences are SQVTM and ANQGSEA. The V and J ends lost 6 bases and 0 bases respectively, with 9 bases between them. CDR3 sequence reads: CSVTRGSGNTIYF. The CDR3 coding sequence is TGCAGCGTGACCAGGGGCTCTGGAAACACCATATATTTT.

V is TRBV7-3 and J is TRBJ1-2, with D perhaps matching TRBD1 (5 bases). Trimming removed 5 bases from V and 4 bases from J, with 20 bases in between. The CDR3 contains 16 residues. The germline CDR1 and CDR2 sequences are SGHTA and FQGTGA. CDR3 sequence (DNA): TGTGCCAGCAGCCTGACGGGGGGGTGGAGTTCCTATGGCTACACCTTC. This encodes CASSLTGGWSSYGYTF.